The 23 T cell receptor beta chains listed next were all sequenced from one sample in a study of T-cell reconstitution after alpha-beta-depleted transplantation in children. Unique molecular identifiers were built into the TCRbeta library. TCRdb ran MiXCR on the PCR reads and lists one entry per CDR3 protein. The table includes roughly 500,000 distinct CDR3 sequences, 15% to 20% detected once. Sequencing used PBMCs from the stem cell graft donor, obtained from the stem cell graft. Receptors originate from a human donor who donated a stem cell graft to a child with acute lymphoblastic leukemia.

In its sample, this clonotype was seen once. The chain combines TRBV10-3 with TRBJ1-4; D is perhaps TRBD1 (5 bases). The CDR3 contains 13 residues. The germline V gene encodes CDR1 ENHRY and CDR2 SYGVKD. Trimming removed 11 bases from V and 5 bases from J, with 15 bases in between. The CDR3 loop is CALRGGPNEKLFF. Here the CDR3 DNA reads TGTGCCTTAAGGGGAGGCCCCAATGAAAAACTGTTTTTT.

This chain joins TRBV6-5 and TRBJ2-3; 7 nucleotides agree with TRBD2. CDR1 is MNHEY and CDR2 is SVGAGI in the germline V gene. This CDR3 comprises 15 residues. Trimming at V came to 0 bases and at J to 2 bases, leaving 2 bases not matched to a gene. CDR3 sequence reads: CASSYSRGDTDTQYF. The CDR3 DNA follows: TGTGCCAGCAGTTACTCTCGGGGGGACACAGATACGCAGTATTTT.

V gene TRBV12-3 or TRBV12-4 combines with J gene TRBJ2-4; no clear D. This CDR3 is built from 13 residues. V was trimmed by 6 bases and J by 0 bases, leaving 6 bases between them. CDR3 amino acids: CASRNLAKNIQYF. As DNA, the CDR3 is TGTGCCAGCAGGAACCTAGCCAAAAACATTCAGTACTTC.

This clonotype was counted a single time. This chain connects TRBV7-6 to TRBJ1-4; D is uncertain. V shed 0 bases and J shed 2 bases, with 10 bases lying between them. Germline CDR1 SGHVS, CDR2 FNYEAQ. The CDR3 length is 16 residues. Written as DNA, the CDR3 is TGTGCCAGCAGCTTAGCGTTCCAGCGGACTAATGAAAAACTGTTTTTT. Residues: CASSLAFQRTNEKLFF.

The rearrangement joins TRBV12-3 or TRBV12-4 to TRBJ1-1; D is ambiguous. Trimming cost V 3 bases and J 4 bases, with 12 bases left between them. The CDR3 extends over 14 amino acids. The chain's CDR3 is CASSLIGSGTEAFF. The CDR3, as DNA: TGTGCCAGCAGTTTGATAGGGAGTGGCACTGAAGCTTTCTTT.

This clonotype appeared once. The CDR3 spells CASLRGLAGRNSYEQYF. CDR3 sequence (DNA): TGTGCCAGCCTACGGGGACTAGCGGGACGTAATTCCTACGAGCAGTACTTC. V is TRBV12-3 or TRBV12-4 and J is TRBJ2-7; TRBD2 matches at 13 bases. CDR3 length: 17 amino acids. With V trimmed by 8 bases and J by 1 base, 11 bases remained unmatched.

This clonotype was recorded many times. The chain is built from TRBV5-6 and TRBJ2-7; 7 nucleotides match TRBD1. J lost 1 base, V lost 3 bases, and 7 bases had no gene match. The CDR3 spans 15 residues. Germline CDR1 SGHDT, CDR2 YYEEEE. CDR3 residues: CASSWGNRGSYEQYF. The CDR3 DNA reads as TGTGCCAGCAGCTGGGGGAACAGGGGATCCTACGAGCAGTACTTC.

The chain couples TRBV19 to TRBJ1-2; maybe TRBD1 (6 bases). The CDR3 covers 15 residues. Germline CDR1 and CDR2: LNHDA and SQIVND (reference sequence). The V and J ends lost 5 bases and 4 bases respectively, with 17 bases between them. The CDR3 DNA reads TGTGCCAGTAGTTATCTTCAGGGGCCCACCTATGGCTACACCTTC. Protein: CASSYLQGPTYGYTF. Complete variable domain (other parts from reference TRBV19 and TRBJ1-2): DGGITQSPKYLFRKEGQNVTLSCEQNLNHDAMYWYRQDPGQGLRLIYYSQIVNDFQKGDIAEGYSVSREKKESFPLTVTSAQKNPTAFYLCASSYLQGPTYGYTFGSGTRLTVV.

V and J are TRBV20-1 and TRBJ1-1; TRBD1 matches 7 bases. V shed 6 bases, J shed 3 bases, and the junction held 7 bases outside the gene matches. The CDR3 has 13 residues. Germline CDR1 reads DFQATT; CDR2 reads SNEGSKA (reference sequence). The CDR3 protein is CSAHRGPDTEAFF. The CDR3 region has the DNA TGCAGTGCCCATAGGGGGCCCGACACTGAAGCTTTCTTT.

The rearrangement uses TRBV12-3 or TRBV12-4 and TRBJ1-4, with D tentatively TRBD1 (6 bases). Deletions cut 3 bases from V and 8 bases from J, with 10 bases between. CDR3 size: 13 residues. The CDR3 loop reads CASSFGGREKLFF. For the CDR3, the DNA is TGTGCCAGCAGTTTTGGGGGGCGGGAAAAACTGTTTTTT.

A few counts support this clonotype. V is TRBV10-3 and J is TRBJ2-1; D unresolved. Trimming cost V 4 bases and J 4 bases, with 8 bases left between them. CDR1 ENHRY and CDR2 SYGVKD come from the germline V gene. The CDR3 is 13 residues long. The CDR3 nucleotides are TGTGCCATCAGTGGAAACGGATACAATGAGCAGTTCTTC. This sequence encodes CAISGNGYNEQFF.

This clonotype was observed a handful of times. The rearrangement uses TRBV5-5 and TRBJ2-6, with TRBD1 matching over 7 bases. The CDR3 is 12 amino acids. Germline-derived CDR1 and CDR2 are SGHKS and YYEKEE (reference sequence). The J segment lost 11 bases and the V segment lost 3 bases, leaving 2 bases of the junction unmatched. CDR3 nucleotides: TGTGCCAGCAGCTGGACAGGCGACGTCCTGACTTTC. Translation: CASSWTGDVLTF.

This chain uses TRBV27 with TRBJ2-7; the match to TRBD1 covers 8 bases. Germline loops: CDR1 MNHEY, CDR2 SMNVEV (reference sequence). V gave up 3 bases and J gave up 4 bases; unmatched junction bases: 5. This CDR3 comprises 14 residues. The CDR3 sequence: CASSLGRGLYEQYF. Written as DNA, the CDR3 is TGTGCCAGCAGTTTGGGCAGGGGGCTATACGAGCAGTACTTC.

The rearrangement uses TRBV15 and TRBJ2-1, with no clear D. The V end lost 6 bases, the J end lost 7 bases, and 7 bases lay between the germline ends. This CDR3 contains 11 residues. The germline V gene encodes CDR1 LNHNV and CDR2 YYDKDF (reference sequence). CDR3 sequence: CATSESNEQFF. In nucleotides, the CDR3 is TGTGCCACCAGTGAGAGTAATGAGCAGTTCTTC.

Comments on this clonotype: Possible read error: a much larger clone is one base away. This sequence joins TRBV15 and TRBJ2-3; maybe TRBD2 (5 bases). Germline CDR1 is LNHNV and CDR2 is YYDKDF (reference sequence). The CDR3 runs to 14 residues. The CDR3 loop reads CATGRDRGTDTQYF. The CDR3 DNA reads TGTGCCACCGGCAGAGATCGGGGAACAGATACGCAGTATTTT.

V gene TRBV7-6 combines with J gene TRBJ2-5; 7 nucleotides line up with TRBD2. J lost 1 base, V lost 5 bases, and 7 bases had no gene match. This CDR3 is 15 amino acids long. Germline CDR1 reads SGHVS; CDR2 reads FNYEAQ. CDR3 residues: CASSIREGPQETQYF. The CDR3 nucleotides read TGTGCCAGCAGCATCAGGGAGGGACCCCAAGAGACCCAGTACTTC.

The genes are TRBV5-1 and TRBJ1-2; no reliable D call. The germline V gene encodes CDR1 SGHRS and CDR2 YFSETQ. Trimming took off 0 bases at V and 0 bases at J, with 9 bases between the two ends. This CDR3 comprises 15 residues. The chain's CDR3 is CASSLAGTANYGYTF. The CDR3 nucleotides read TGCGCCAGCAGCTTGGCCGGTACAGCTAACTATGGCTACACCTTC. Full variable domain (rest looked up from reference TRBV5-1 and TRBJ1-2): KAGVTQTPRYLIKTRGQQVTLSCSPISGHRSVSWYQQTPGQGLQFLFEYFSETQRNKGNFPGRFSGRQFSNSRSEMNVSTLELGDSALYLCASSLAGTANYGYTFGSGTRLTVV.

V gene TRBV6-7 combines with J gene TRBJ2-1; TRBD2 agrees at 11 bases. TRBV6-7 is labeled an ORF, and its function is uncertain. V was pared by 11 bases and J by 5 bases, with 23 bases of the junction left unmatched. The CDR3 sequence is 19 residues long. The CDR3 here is CARCLGGWVAGGPHNEQFF. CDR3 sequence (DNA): TGTGCCCGCTGTTTAGGAGGGTGGGTAGCGGGAGGGCCCCACAATGAGCAGTTCTTC.

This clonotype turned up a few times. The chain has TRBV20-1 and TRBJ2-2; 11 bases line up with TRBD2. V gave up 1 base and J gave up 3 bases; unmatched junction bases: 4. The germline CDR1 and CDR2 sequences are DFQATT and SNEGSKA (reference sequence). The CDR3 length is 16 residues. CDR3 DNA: TGCAGTGCTAGAGTAGCGGGAGGGCCAGACACCGGGGAGCTGTTTTTT. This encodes CSARVAGGPDTGELFF.

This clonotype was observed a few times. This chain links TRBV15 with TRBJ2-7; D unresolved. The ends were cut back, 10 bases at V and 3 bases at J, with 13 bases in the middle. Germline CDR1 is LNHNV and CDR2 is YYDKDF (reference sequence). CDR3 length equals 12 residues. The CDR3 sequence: CAIGGVGYEQYF. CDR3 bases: TGTGCCATAGGTGGGGTGGGCTACGAGCAGTACTTC. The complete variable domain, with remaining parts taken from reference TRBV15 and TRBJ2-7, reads DAMVIQNPRYQVTQFGKPVTLSCSQTLNHNVMYWYQQKSSQAPKLLFHYYDKDFNNEADTPDNFQSRRPNTSFCFLDIRSPGLGDTAMYLCAIGGVGYEQYFGPGTRLTVT.

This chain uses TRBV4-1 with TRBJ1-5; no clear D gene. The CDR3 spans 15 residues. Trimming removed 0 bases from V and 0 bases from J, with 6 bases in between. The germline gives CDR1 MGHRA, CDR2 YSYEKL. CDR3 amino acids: CASSQEQISNQPQHF. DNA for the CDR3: TGCGCCAGCAGCCAAGAACAGATTAGCAATCAGCCCCAGCATTTT.

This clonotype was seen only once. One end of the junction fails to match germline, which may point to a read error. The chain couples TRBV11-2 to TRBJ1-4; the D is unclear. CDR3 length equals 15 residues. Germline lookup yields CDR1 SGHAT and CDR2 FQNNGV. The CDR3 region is CASRLAGATNEKLFF. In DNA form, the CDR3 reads TGTGCCAGCAGATTAGCTGGTGCAACTAATGAAAAACTGTTTTTT.

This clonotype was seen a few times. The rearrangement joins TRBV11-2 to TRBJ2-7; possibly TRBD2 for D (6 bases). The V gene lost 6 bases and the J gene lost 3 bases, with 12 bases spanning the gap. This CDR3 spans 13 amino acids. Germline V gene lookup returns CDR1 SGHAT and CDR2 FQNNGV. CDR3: CASSWDLYYEQYF. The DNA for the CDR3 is TGTGCCAGCAGTTGGGACTTGTACTACGAGCAGTACTTC. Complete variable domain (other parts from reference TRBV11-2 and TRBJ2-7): EAGVAQSPRYKIIEKRQSVAFWCNPISGHATLYWYQQILGQGPKLLIQFQNNGVVDDSQLPKDRFSAERLKGVDSTLKIQPAKLEDSAVYLCASSWDLYYEQYFGPGTRLTVT.